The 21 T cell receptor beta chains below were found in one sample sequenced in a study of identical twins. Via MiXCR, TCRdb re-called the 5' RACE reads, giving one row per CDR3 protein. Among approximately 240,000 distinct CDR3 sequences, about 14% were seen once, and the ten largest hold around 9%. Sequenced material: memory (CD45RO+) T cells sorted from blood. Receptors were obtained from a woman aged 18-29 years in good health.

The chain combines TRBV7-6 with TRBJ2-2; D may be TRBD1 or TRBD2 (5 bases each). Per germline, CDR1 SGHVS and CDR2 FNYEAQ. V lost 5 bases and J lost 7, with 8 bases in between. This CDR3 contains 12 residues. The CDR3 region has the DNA TGTGCCAGCAGCCAGGGAGTCGGGGAGCTGTTTTTT. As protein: CASSQGVGELFF.

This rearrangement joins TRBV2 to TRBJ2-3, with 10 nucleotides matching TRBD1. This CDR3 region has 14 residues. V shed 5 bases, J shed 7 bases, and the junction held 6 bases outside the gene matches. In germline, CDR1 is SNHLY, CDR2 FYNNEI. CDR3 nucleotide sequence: TGTGCCAGCAGTCCCGACAGGGGGCGAAATACGCAGTATTTT. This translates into CASSPDRGRNTQYF.

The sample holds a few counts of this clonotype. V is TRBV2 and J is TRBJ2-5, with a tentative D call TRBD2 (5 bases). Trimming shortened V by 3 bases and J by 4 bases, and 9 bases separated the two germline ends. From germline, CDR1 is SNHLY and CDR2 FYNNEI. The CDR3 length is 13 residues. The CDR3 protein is CASSDGLAETQYF. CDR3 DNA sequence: TGTGCCAGCAGTGATGGTCTAGCAGAGACCCAGTACTTC.

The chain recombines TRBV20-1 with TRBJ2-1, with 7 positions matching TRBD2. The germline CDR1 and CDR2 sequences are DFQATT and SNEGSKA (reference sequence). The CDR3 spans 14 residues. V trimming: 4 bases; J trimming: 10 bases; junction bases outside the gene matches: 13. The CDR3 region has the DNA TGCAGTGCTATCCCACTAGCGTCCCGGGGGGAGCAGTTCTTC. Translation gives CSAIPLASRGEQFF.

CDR3 amino acids: CAIGGTGELFF. The DNA for the CDR3 is TGTGCCATCGGGGGGACCGGGGAGCTGTTTTTT. This chain links TRBV10-3 with TRBJ2-2; TRBD2 might be the D (6 bases). Germline CDR1 reads ENHRY; CDR2 reads SYGVKD. The CDR3 totals 11 residues. V lost 8 bases and J lost 5, with 6 bases in between.

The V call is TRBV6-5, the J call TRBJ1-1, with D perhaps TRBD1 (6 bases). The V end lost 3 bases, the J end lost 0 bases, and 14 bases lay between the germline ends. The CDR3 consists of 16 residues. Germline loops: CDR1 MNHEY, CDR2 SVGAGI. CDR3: CASSYSPRDMNTEAFF. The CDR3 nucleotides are TGTGCCAGCAGTTATTCCCCGAGGGACATGAACACTGAAGCTTTCTTT.

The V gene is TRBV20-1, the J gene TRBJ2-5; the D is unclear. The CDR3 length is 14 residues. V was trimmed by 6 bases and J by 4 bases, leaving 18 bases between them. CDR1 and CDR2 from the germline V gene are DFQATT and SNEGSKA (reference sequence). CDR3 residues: CSASRAVMGETQYF. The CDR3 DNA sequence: TGCAGTGCCTCTCGGGCCGTGATGGGAGAGACCCAGTACTTC.

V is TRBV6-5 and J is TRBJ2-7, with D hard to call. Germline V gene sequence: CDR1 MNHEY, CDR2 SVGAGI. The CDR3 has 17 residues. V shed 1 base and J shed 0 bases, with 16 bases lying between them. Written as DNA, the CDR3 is TGTGCCAGCAGTTACTTCGGTACGCGGAGTTCCTCCTACGAGCAGTACTTC. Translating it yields CASSYFGTRSSSYEQYF.

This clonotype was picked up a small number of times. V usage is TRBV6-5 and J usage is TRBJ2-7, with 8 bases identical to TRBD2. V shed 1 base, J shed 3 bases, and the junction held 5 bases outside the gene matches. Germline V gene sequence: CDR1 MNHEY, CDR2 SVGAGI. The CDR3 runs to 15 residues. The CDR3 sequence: CASSYLTGGLYEQYF. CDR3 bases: TGTGCCAGCAGTTACTTAACGGGAGGGCTCTACGAGCAGTACTTC.

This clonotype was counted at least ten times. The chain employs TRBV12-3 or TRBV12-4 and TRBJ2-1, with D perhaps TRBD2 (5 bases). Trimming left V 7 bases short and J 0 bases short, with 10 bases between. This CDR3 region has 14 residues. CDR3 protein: CASTTGSSYNEQFF. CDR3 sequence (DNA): TGTGCCAGCACAACGGGAAGCTCCTACAATGAGCAGTTCTTC.

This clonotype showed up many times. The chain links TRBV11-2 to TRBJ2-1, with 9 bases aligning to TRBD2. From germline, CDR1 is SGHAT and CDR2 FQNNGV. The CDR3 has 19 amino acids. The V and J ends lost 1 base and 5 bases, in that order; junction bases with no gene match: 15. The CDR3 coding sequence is TGTGCCAGCAGCTTAGTAGGAGGGACCGGGACTAGCTTCCACAATGAGCAGTTCTTC. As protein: CASSLVGGTGTSFHNEQFF.

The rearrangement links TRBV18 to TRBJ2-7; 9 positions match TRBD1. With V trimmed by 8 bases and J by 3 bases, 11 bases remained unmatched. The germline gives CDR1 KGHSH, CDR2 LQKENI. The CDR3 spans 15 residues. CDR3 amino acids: CASVTSGTGNYEQYF. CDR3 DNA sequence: TGTGCCAGCGTTACTTCCGGGACAGGGAACTACGAGCAGTACTTC.

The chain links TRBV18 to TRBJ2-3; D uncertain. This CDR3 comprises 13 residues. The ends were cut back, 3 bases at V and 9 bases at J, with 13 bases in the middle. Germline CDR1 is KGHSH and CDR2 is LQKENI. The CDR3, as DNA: TGTGCCAGCTCACCCCCAAGCAGGTTGACGCAGTATTTT. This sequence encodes CASSPPSRLTQYF. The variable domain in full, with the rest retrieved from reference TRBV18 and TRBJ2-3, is NAGVMQNPRHLVRRRGQEARLRCSPMKGHSHVYWYRQLPEEGLKFMVYLQKENIIDESGMPKERFSAEFPKEGPSILRIQQVVRGDSAAYFCASSPPSRLTQYFGPGTRLTVL.

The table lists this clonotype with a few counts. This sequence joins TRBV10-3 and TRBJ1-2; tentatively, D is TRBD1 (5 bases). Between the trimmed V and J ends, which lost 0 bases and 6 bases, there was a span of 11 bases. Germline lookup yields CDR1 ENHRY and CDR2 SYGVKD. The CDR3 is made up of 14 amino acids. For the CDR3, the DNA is TGTGCCATCAGTGAGTCGAAGGGGATCAATGGCTACACCTTC. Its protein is CAISESKGINGYTF.

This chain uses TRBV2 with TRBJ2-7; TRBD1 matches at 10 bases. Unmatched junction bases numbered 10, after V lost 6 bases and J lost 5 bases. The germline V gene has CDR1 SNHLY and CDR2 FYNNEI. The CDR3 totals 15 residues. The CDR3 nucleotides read TGTGCCAGCAGGACAGGGGGCCCGGGTACAAACGAGCAGTACTTC. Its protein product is CASRTGGPGTNEQYF.

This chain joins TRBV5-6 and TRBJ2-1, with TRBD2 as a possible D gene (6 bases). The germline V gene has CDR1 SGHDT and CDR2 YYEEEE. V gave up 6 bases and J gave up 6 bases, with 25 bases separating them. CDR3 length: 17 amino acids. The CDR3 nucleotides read TGTGCCAGCACCCCGAGCCCTAGCGCCTCTCGCCGCAATGAGCAGTTCTTC. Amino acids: CASTPSPSASRRNEQFF.

The CDR3 nucleotides are TGTGCCAGTAGTATCCAACATAGGGAGGAGACCCAGTACTTC. Amino acid sequence: CASSIQHREETQYF. V gene TRBV19 combines with J gene TRBJ2-5; the D gene is possibly TRBD2 (5 bases). The V end was cut by 3 bases, the J end by 5 bases, with 13 bases between. Germline CDR1 and CDR2: LNHDA and SQIVND (reference sequence). The CDR3 has 14 residues.

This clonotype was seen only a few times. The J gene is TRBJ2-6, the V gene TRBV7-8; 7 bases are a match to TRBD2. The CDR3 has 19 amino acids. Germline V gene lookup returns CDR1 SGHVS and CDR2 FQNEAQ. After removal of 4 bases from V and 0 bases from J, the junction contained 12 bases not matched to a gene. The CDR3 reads CASSSGRRQIISGANVLTF. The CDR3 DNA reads TGTGCCAGCAGCTCCGGGAGGCGGCAGATCATCTCTGGGGCCAACGTCCTGACTTTC.

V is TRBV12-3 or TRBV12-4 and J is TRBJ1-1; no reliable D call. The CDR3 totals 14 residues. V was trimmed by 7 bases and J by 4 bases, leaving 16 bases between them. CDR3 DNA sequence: TGTGCCAGCACCCGAGGGATCCGGGGCACTGAAGCTTTCTTT. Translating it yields CASTRGIRGTEAFF.

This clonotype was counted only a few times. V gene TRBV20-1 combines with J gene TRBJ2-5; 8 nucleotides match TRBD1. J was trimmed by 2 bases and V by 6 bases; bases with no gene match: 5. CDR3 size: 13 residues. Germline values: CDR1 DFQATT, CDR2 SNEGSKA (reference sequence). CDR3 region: CSAPGTGQETQYF. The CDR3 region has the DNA TGCAGTGCCCCCGGGACAGGACAAGAGACCCAGTACTTC.

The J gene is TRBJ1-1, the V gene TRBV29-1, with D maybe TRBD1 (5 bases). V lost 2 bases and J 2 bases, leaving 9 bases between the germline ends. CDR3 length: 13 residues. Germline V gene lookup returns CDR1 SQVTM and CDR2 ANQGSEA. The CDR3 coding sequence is TGCAGCGTTGAAAGACAGAGAAACACTGAAGCTTTCTTT. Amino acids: CSVERQRNTEAFF.